The source of this T cell receptor beta chain is a study of OX40 agonist ivuxolimab in advanced cancers. Study details: The dose-escalation cohort was over 65% male, with a mean age of about 56 years, ranging roughly 20 to 80. Two cutaneous melanoma patients and one hepatocellular carcinoma patient, three in all, had partial responses.

V was shortened by 5 bases and J by 8 bases, with 18 bases between the two germline ends. The germline V gene encodes CDR1 GTSNPN and CDR2 SVGIG (reference sequence). The CDR3 consists of 14 residues. This table comes from immunoSEQ multiplex PCR, and its TCRdb copy is limited to in-frame clones, with some not included. The data contain around 97,000 clones, approximately 84% of them singletons. Notes on the study in general: Expanded clones tended on average to be more numerous among CD8+ T cells than CD4+.

Regarding this clone: The antigen remains undetermined.

This sequence joins TRBV30 and TRBJ1-4; D is ambiguous. The clonotype comes from an adult with an advanced solid tumor such as melanoma, head and neck, liver or kidney cancer. The input for sequencing was CD4+ or CD8+ T cells sorted from blood, taken in a trial of the OX40 agonist ivuxolimab. The CDR3 nucleotides are TGTGCCTGGCGCCGGGAGGGAACATGGGAAAAACTGTTTTTT. It translates to CAWRREGTWEKLFF.